The 20 T cell receptor beta chains below all came from one sample that was sequenced in a study of Graves' ophthalmopathy and Graves' hyperthyroidism. Amplified TCR beta CDR3 regions were obtained using RNA transcripts as template. After a first-round RT-PCR with HTBI primers, a second-round multiplex PCR was run. Via MiXCR, TCRdb re-called the multiplex PCR reads, giving one row per CDR3 protein. The table lists hundreds of thousands of distinct CDR3 sequences, roughly 20% of them singletons. Sequenced input: peripheral blood. These receptors came from a woman aged 18-29 years with stable Graves' hyperthyroidism. Some clones in this sample may be carry-over from other donors' samples.

This clonotype was detected many times. The chain recombines TRBV12-5 with TRBJ1-1; D is ambiguous. The CDR3 sequence is 11 residues long. Germline CDR1 reads LGHNT; CDR2 reads FRNRAP. V lost 6 bases, J lost 4 bases, and 6 bases lay in between. CDR3 nucleotide sequence: TGTGCTAGTGGATCGCGCACTGAAGCTTTCTTT. It specifies CASGSRTEAFF.

The rearrangement uses TRBV10-3 and TRBJ1-1, with a possible D match to TRBD1 (6 bases). The CDR3 spans 13 residues. Germline V gene data show CDR1 as ENHRY and CDR2 as SYGVKD. Trimming removed 11 bases at V and 2 bases at J, with 15 bases between. In nucleotides, the CDR3 is TGTGCCTTTCGGACAGCCCTAAACACTGAAGCTTTCTTT. It yields the protein CAFRTALNTEAFF.

The sample holds many counts of this clonotype. The chain has TRBV2 and TRBJ1-6; the D is unclear. Germline V gene sequence: CDR1 SNHLY, CDR2 FYNNEI. CDR3 size: 14 residues. V lost 4 bases to trimming and J lost 4 bases, with 8 bases between them. CDR3 protein: CASSVRRYNSPLHF. The CDR3 DNA reads as TGTGCCAGCAGTGTCCGCAGATATAATTCACCCCTCCACTTT.

This clonotype was seen ten or more times. The CDR3 sequence is CATSDYSVNYGYTF. CDR3 bases: TGTGCCACCAGTGATTACTCCGTTAACTATGGCTACACCTTC. V is TRBV24-1 and J is TRBJ1-2; D remains unclear. This CDR3 region has 14 residues. V lost 2 bases to trimming and J lost 1 base, with 7 bases between them. Per germline, CDR1 KGHDR and CDR2 SFDVKD.

This clonotype was seen many times. This chain connects TRBV5-1 to TRBJ1-2, with no clear D. The ends were cut back, 4 bases at V and 3 bases at J, with 13 bases in the middle. The germline gives CDR1 SGHRS, CDR2 YFSETQ. This CDR3 spans 14 amino acids. In DNA, the CDR3 is TGCGCCAGCAGCCCCTTGGTCGTATACTATGGCTACACCTTC. Translation gives CASSPLVVYYGYTF.

This chain links TRBV4-1 with TRBJ2-7, with 11 bases fitting TRBD2. Per the germline V gene, CDR1 is MGHRA and CDR2 is YSYEKL. The length of the CDR3 is 16 residues. J gave up 4 bases and V 0 bases, and 5 bases lay outside the gene matches. CDR3 in amino acids: CASSQDLPSGRYEQYF. The CDR3 nucleotides are TGCGCCAGCAGCCAAGATTTACCTAGCGGGAGGTACGAGCAGTACTTC.

This clonotype has at least ten counts. The chain couples TRBV28 to TRBJ2-4; D is undetermined. In germline, CDR1 is MDHEN, CDR2 SYDVKM. Trimming removed 6 bases at V and 9 bases at J, with 21 bases between. This CDR3 has 15 residues. The CDR3 DNA follows: TGTGCCAGCAGCCCAGGCAATCCGCGCCTGAGCATTCAGTACTTC. Translating it yields CASSPGNPRLSIQYF.

This clonotype was counted ten times or more. The CDR3 loop is CASSLQLGATDSNTEAFF. CDR3 sequence (DNA): TGTGCCAGCAGCTTACAACTAGGGGCCACCGACAGTAACACTGAAGCTTTCTTT. The chain couples TRBV11-3 to TRBJ1-1; perhaps TRBD1 as D (5 bases). Trimming took 2 bases from V and 2 from J, leaving 21 bases between them. The CDR3 has 18 residues. The V gene's germline CDR1 is SGHNT and CDR2 YENEEA. The variable domain in full, completed from reference TRBV11-3 and TRBJ1-1, reads EAGVVQSPRYKIIEKKQPVAFWCNPISGHNTLYWYLQNLGQGPELLIRYENEEAVDDSQLPKDRFSAERLKGVDSTLKIQPAELGDSAVYLCASSLQLGATDSNTEAFFGQGTRLTVV.

V is TRBV6-4 and J is TRBJ1-2; TRBD1 matches at 7 bases. Germline V gene data show CDR1 as MRHNA and CDR2 as SNTAGT. The V segment lost 5 bases and the J segment 3 bases; nucleotides outside the gene matches: 6. The CDR3 contains 14 residues. The CDR3 protein is CASSPGQTYYGYTF. CDR3 coding DNA: TGTGCCAGCAGTCCGGGACAGACCTACTATGGCTACACCTTC.

As regards this clonotype: With a much larger clone just one base away, this may be a read error. The chain employs TRBV27 and TRBJ1-1, with D hard to call. Per the germline V gene, CDR1 is MNHEY and CDR2 is SMNVEV (reference sequence). The CDR3 is 12 residues long. This chain's CDR3 is CASRKLNTEDFF. The CDR3 region has the DNA TGTGCCAGCAGGAAACTGAACACTGAAGATTTCTTT.

The chain combines TRBV29-1 with TRBJ1-1, with a weak D call TRBD1 (6 bases). V was clipped by 1 base and J by 5 bases, with 11 bases between them. Germline V lookup: CDR1 SQVTM, CDR2 ANQGSEA. The CDR3 contains 13 residues. The chain's CDR3 is CSVEGRGGTEAFF. The DNA for the CDR3 is TGCAGCGTTGAAGGGAGGGGGGGGACTGAAGCTTTCTTT. Full variable domain (remainder filled in from reference TRBV29-1 and TRBJ1-1): SAVISQKPSRDICQRGTSLTIQCQVDSQVTMMFWYRQQPGQSLTLIATANQGSEATYESGFVIDKFPISRPNLTFSTLTVSNMSPEDSSIYLCSVEGRGGTEAFFGQGTRLTVV.

This clonotype was counted ten times or more. The chain joins TRBV24-1 to TRBJ2-2, with 8 bases fitting TRBD2. The CDR3 is 16 residues long. The germline V gene encodes CDR1 KGHDR and CDR2 SFDVKD. The ends lost 1 base at V and 1 base at J; junction bases unmatched: 1. The CDR3 DNA reads TGTGCCACCAGTGATTTCAGCGGGGGGAACACCGGGGAGCTGTTTTTT. This translates into CATSDFSGGNTGELFF.

At least ten counts were recorded for this clonotype. The V call is TRBV29-1, the J call TRBJ2-7, with 8 bases identical to TRBD2. This CDR3 is 15 amino acids long. Germline CDR1 SQVTM, CDR2 ANQGSEA. The J segment lost 4 bases and the V segment lost 7 bases, leaving 15 bases of the junction unmatched. For the CDR3, the DNA is TGCAGCGCCCGAACCGGGGGGGGGAGCTTATACGAGCAGTACTTC. As protein: CSARTGGGSLYEQYF.

This clonotype appeared a few times. The chain recombines TRBV7-8 with TRBJ2-2; the D gene is possibly TRBD1 (5 bases). CDR3 length: 15 amino acids. V dropped 6 bases and J dropped 4 bases, with 15 bases sitting between them. Germline assignment: CDR1 SGHVS and CDR2 FQNEAQ. CDR3 in amino acids: CASSKKGVPTGELFF. CDR3 nucleotides: TGTGCCAGCAGTAAAAAAGGGGTCCCCACCGGGGAGCTGTTTTTT.

V and J are TRBV5-1 and TRBJ2-5; 7 bases are a match to TRBD1. Germline trimming cut 3 bases from V and 5 bases from J; bases unmatched to any gene: 7. Germline CDR1 and CDR2: SGHRS and YFSETQ. This CDR3 spans 14 amino acids. The CDR3: CASSWGDRDETQYF. In DNA, the CDR3 is TGCGCCAGCAGCTGGGGCGACAGGGATGAGACCCAGTACTTC.

This clonotype occurred many times. The gene calls are TRBV5-1 and TRBJ1-1; 11 nucleotides match TRBD1. The CDR3 totals 15 residues. V lost 2 bases, J lost 5 bases, and 5 bases stayed unmatched. Germline CDR1 is SGHRS and CDR2 is YFSETQ. The CDR3 DNA reads TGCGCCAGCAGCTTCGGACAGGGGGCGCGGACTGAAGCTTTCTTT. This translates into CASSFGQGARTEAFF.

This clonotype was counted a few times. The chain carries TRBV6-1 and TRBJ2-7, with TRBD1 identical over 8 bases. The length of the CDR3 is 14 residues. V trimming: 1 base; J trimming: 5 bases; junction bases outside the gene matches: 4. In germline, CDR1 is MNHNS, CDR2 SASEGT. DNA for the CDR3: TGTGCCAGCAGTGAAGTCAGGACAGGGCACGAGCAGTACTTC. This translates into CASSEVRTGHEQYF.

This clonotype came up many times. V gene TRBV20-1 combines with J gene TRBJ2-7; the D is unclear. This CDR3 contains 14 residues. V gave up 4 bases and J gave up 3 bases, with 16 bases separating them. Germline lookup yields CDR1 DFQATT and CDR2 SNEGSKA (reference sequence). DNA for the CDR3: TGCAGTGCTAATCTCAGGAATCTTTACTACGAGCAGTACTTC. Encoded protein: CSANLRNLYYEQYF.

The chain uses TRBV29-1 and TRBJ2-2; no clear D. Germline CDR1 SQVTM, CDR2 ANQGSEA. V lost 3 bases and J lost 7, with 6 bases in between. This CDR3 has 11 amino acids. The CDR3 loop is CSVEGNGELFF. The CDR3 DNA is TGCAGCGTTGAGGGGAACGGGGAGCTGTTTTTT.

This clonotype was counted at least ten times. The chain joins TRBV4-1 to TRBJ1-5, with 10 bases that match TRBD1. The germline gives CDR1 MGHRA, CDR2 YSYEKL. The CDR3 consists of 17 residues. V gave up 4 bases and J gave up 3 bases; unmatched junction bases: 9. The CDR3 coding sequence is TGCGCCAGCAGCCTACTTTCGGGACAGGGGAACAATCAGCCCCAGCATTTT. Its translation is CASSLLSGQGNNQPQHF.